A single sample is the source of the 22 T cell receptor beta chains below, sequenced in a study of quantifying T cell responses using KT2 cells. Looking at the study overall: cDNA was made from DNase-treated RNA using alpha and beta constant primers.

Each cDNA got a UMI-containing oligo ligated at its 3' end. The first PCR ran about 4 cycles with an equimolar RC1.1 and RC1.2 beta primer mix. TCRdb used MiXCR to reprocess the UMI-ligation and nested PCR reads, holding one entry per CDR3 protein. Of tens of thousands of distinct CDR3 sequences in the sample, more than 9% were seen once. Material for sequencing was PBMCs spiked with cells of the T cell clone KT2. Receptors were obtained from a human donor.

This clonotype has more than one count but fewer than ten. V is TRBV12-3 or TRBV12-4 and J is TRBJ2-2; D not certain. V gave up 3 bases and J gave up 3 bases, with 11 bases separating them. The CDR3 totals 15 residues. DNA of the CDR3: TGTGCCAGCAGTTTTTTACAGCTCTACACCGGGGAGCTGTTTTTT. Encoded protein: CASSFLQLYTGELFF.

The V call is TRBV7-8, the J call TRBJ1-5; tentatively, D is TRBD1 (5 bases). The V gene lost 8 bases and the J gene lost 6 bases, with 23 bases spanning the gap. CDR1 and CDR2 (germline): SGHVS, FQNEAQ. This CDR3 has 16 residues. CDR3 amino acids: CASRPTQLRDFQPQHF. DNA of the CDR3: TGTGCCAGCCGACCTACACAGTTGCGGGACTTTCAGCCCCAGCATTTT.

The chain combines TRBV7-9 with TRBJ1-4, with unresolved D. The V gene's germline CDR1 is SEHNR and CDR2 FQNEAQ (reference sequence). This CDR3 has 14 residues. V lost 5 bases, J lost 5 bases, and 12 bases lay in between. The CDR3 here is CASSEAAGNEKLFF. The CDR3 coding sequence is TGTGCCAGCAGCGAAGCAGCAGGAAATGAAAAACTGTTTTTT.

This clonotype was seen repeatedly, ten times or more. This chain joins TRBV15 and TRBJ2-6, with D hard to call. This CDR3 comprises 16 residues. The germline gives CDR1 LNHNV, CDR2 YYDKDF (reference sequence). With 5 bases removed from V and 1 base from J, the gap between germline ends came to 12 bases. The CDR3 DNA sequence: TGTGCCACCAGCGATCGCGACTTTTCTGGGGCCAACGTCCTGACTTTC. Protein sequence: CATSDRDFSGANVLTF.

This clonotype was counted only a few times. The V gene is TRBV18, the J gene TRBJ2-1, with D tentatively TRBD1 (6 bases). The CDR3 covers 11 residues. V lost 3 bases and J lost 13, with 10 bases in between. CDR1 is KGHSH, CDR2 LQKENI, per germline. CDR3 sequence: CASSPDRTQFF. The CDR3 DNA reads as TGTGCCAGCTCACCCGACAGGACTCAGTTCTTC.

In its sample, this clonotype was seen many times. This rearrangement joins TRBV19 to TRBJ2-1, with 10 bases matching TRBD2. Germline trimming cut 7 bases from V and 2 bases from J; bases unmatched to any gene: 5. The germline gives CDR1 LNHDA, CDR2 SQIVND (reference sequence). This CDR3 region has 15 residues. The DNA of the CDR3 is TGTGCCAGTACCCGAGCGGGAGGGCCCTACAATGAGCAGTTCTTC. Its translation: CASTRAGGPYNEQFF.

The chain uses TRBV2 and TRBJ2-7; 9 bases map to TRBD2. In germline, CDR1 is SNHLY, CDR2 FYNNEI. The CDR3 has 15 amino acids. The trim removed 6 bases at V and 5 bases at J, leaving 11 bases unmatched. The CDR3: CASRTLAGVGNEQYF. The CDR3 region has the DNA TGTGCCAGCAGAACCTTAGCGGGAGTAGGGAACGAGCAGTACTTC.

The rearrangement links TRBV20-1 to TRBJ2-5; 8 nucleotides agree with TRBD2. The CDR3 loop spans 15 amino acids. Looked up from germline, CDR1 is DFQATT and CDR2 is SNEGSKA (reference sequence). Unmatched junction bases numbered 5, after V lost 0 bases and J lost 2 bases. Here the CDR3 reads CSAREPRGGQETQYF. CDR3 DNA: TGCAGTGCTAGAGAACCCCGGGGGGGACAAGAGACCCAGTACTTC.

This clonotype was seen ten or more times. This sequence joins TRBV20-1 and TRBJ2-2, with 11 bases identical to TRBD2. V lost 0 bases to trimming and J lost 3 bases; unmatched junction nucleotides: 3. CDR3 size: 16 residues. Germline CDR1 is DFQATT and CDR2 is SNEGSKA (reference sequence). The CDR3 protein is CSARDLLAGDTGELFF. In DNA form, the CDR3 reads TGCAGTGCTAGAGATCTACTAGCGGGAGACACCGGGGAGCTGTTTTTT.

This clonotype was seen repeatedly, ten times or more. The J gene is TRBJ1-2, the V gene TRBV6-1; D remains ambiguous. CDR1 and CDR2 (germline): MNHNS, SASEGT. CDR3 size: 15 residues. The germline V and J ends were trimmed by 5 bases and 0 bases, with 13 bases remaining between them. DNA of the CDR3: TGTGCCAGCAGTCGCCAGGTCCTAGCTAACTATGGCTACACCTTC. Translated: CASSRQVLANYGYTF.

The chain joins TRBV5-6 to TRBJ1-5, with D tentatively TRBD1 (6 bases). This CDR3 has 17 amino acids. Trimming took off 3 bases at V and 2 bases at J, with 18 bases between the two ends. Germline CDR1 and CDR2: SGHDT and YYEEEE. The CDR3 sequence is CASSSFIGGMGNQPQHF. CDR3 bases: TGTGCCAGCAGCTCGTTTATAGGGGGGATGGGCAATCAGCCCCAGCATTTT.

This clonotype came up a few times. The chain joins TRBV12-3 or TRBV12-4 to TRBJ1-6; D may be TRBD1 (5 bases). The CDR3 totals 14 residues. V lost 3 bases, J lost 6 bases, and 9 bases lay in between. The CDR3 DNA is TGTGCCAGCAGTTTGGGGACGGCTAATTCACCCCTCCACTTT. Protein: CASSLGTANSPLHF.

This clonotype has a count of ten or more. The V call is TRBV18, the J call TRBJ2-3, with TRBD2 matching 9 bases. Trimming cost V 6 bases and J 3 bases; bases outside gene matches: 7. CDR3 length: 15 amino acids. The V gene's germline CDR1 is KGHSH and CDR2 LQKENI. The CDR3 sequence: CASSTLAGTTDTQYF. The DNA of the CDR3 is TGTGCCAGCTCGACCCTAGCGGGAACTACAGATACGCAGTATTTT.

V and J are TRBV7-2 and TRBJ2-7; D not certain. Germline lookup yields CDR1 SGHTA and CDR2 FQGNSA. This CDR3 spans 13 amino acids. Trimming removed 4 bases at V and 7 bases at J, with 14 bases between. The CDR3 reads CASSWVRDGEQYF. The CDR3 DNA follows: TGTGCCAGCAGCTGGGTAAGGGATGGGGAGCAGTACTTC.

This clonotype showed up many times. The chain has TRBV20-1 and TRBJ2-1, with a weak D call TRBD1 (6 bases). Germline values: CDR1 DFQATT, CDR2 SNEGSKA (reference sequence). The CDR3 has 14 amino acids. Trimming removed 6 bases from V and 4 bases from J, with 16 bases in between. The CDR3 loop is CSAQTGNRYNEQFF. As DNA, the CDR3 is TGCAGTGCCCAGACAGGAAATAGGTACAATGAGCAGTTCTTC.

In this sample, this clonotype turned up a few times. V usage is TRBV29-1 and J usage is TRBJ2-5, with TRBD2 identical over 8 bases. CDR3 length: 14 residues. CDR1 is SQVTM, CDR2 ANQGSEA, per germline. Trimming cost V 5 bases and J 1 base; bases outside gene matches: 6. The CDR3 loop reads CSVTSGGLQETQYF. As DNA, the CDR3 is TGCAGCGTTACCAGCGGGGGACTCCAAGAGACCCAGTACTTC.

This clonotype has only a few counts. The chain recombines TRBV7-9 with TRBJ2-1; 7 nucleotides align to TRBD2. V shed 1 base and J 4 bases; nucleotides not matched to a gene: 4. CDR3 size: 15 residues. Germline CDR1 is SEHNR and CDR2 is FQNEAQ (reference sequence). CDR3 protein: CASSLVASGYNEQFF. In DNA, the CDR3 is TGTGCCAGCAGCTTAGTCGCTAGCGGTTACAATGAGCAGTTCTTC.

Only a few counts were recorded for this clonotype. The chain combines TRBV7-2 with TRBJ2-3, with 9 nucleotides matching TRBD2. This CDR3 spans 15 amino acids. Germline V CDR1 and CDR2: SGHTA, FQGNSA. Trimming took 5 bases from V and 0 from J; bases not matched to a gene: 3. The CDR3 DNA reads TGTGCCAGCAGCACCACTAGCGGGAGCACAGATACGCAGTATTTT. Translation: CASSTTSGSTDTQYF.

This clonotype was seen at least ten times. This sequence joins TRBV11-2 and TRBJ2-1, with D possibly being TRBD1 (7 bases). The CDR3 totals 12 residues. V was trimmed by 7 bases and J by 9 bases, leaving 13 bases between them. CDR1 is SGHAT, CDR2 FQNNGV, per germline. CDR3 sequence (DNA): TGTGCCAGCAACAACAGGGGACTTGAGCAGTTCTTC. It translates to CASNNRGLEQFF.

The V and J genes are TRBV7-9 and TRBJ2-3; no clear D. The germline CDR1 and CDR2 sequences are SEHNR and FQNEAQ (reference sequence). Trimming shortened V by 1 base and J by 4 bases, and 12 bases separated the two germline ends. The CDR3 runs 15 residues. CDR3 DNA: TGTGCCAGCAGCTTAGTTCTAGAACGGTCAGATACGCAGTATTTT. Translating gives CASSLVLERSDTQYF.

This clonotype has a handful of counts. The chain uses TRBV12-3 or TRBV12-4 and TRBJ2-3; D remains ambiguous. V was shortened by 6 bases and J by 2 bases, with 21 bases between the two germline ends. The length of the CDR3 is 17 residues. The CDR3 sequence is CASSNQHLMGSTDTQYF. The CDR3, as DNA: TGTGCCAGCAGCAACCAGCACTTAATGGGATCCACAGATACGCAGTATTTT.

This clonotype was recorded at least ten times. CDR3 in DNA: TGTGCCAGCAGCTCAGACAGGGGTAGGACGCAGTATTTT. It yields the protein CASSSDRGRTQYF. This sequence joins TRBV11-3 and TRBJ2-3, with 8 bases fitting TRBD1. V trimming: 4 bases; J trimming: 9 bases; junction bases outside the gene matches: 6. Germline loops: CDR1 SGHNT, CDR2 YENEEA. This CDR3 comprises 13 residues.